The clone carrying this T cell receptor (beta chain) has a count of ten or more. Its antigen is undetermined. Amplified regions were TCR beta CDR3 sequences from RNA transcripts. An initial round of RT-PCR targeting the TCR CDR3 relied on the HTBI primer set. TCRdb reprocessed the multiplex PCR reads via MiXCR and lists one record per CDR3 protein. This repertoire shows approximately 380,000 distinct CDR3 sequences, roughly an eighth found once; its top ten account for 25% to 30%. V lost 7 bases to trimming and J lost 1 base, with 9 bases between them. The CDR3 length is 13 residues. CDR1 and CDR2 from the germline V gene are SNHLY and FYNNEI. The entry originates in a study of T cells in Graves' hyperthyroidism and ophthalmopathy. Study-wide context: Before treatment of any kind, peripheral blood was taken at initial diagnosis.

Study results and caveats: A model of 13 V-J pairs discriminated ophthalmopathy from stable hyperthyroidism.

What was sequenced was blood. This clonotype was sampled from a man in his fifties or sixties with Graves' ophthalmopathy. J is TRBJ2-3 and V is TRBV2; TRBD2 is a possible D gene (5 bases). CDR3 loop: CASNVRGTDTQYF. DNA for the CDR3: TGTGCCAGCAACGTGCGGGGCACAGATACGCAGTATTTT.